The 27 T cell receptor beta chains given below trace back to one sample, sequenced in a study of CXCR3-negative and CXCR3-positive naive CD8 T cells. Study results and limitations: CXCR3-positive naive cells carried more hydrophobic TRB CDR3s than CXCR3-negative naive cells did.

Their antigens are not known. It was by 5' RACE with UMI labels that the TRB cDNA libraries were prepared. From its re-call of the 5' RACE reads, TCRdb lists each CDR3 protein once, without DNA. The sample yields under 150,000 distinct CDR3 sequences, of which the top ten take up over 0.25%. Sequencing was done on a sample of naive CXCR3+ CD8+ T cells from blood. As for subset: CD45RO-CCR7+CD27+CD95- naive CD8+ T cells expressing CXCR3 (TNR3+). Every receptor here comes from a human donor in good health. Some clones in this sample may be carry-over from other donors' samples.

The chain combines TRBV5-1 with TRBJ1-1; the D call from TCRdb, TRBD1, cannot be confirmed without DNA. The CDR3 is made up of 14 amino acids. Per germline, CDR1 SGHRS and CDR2 YFSETQ. This chain's CDR3 is CASKGGGLATEAFF.

This chain uses TRBV12-3 or TRBV12-4 with TRBJ2-1; TCRdb outputs TRBD2, but without DNA this stays unchecked. This CDR3 has 15 amino acids. The CDR3 here is CASKGTRNFYNEQFF.

The V and J genes are TRBV29-1 and TRBJ1-1. The CDR3 runs to 12 residues. Germline V lookup: CDR1 SQVTM, CDR2 ANQGSEA. The CDR3 sequence is CSGEPSNTEAFF.

This rearrangement joins TRBV15 to TRBJ2-5. CDR1 and CDR2 (germline): LNHNV, YYDKDF (reference sequence). This CDR3 has 15 amino acids. The CDR3 sequence is CATSRDGSDQETQYF. The full variable domain, with the rest looked up from reference TRBV15 and TRBJ2-5, is DAMVIQNPRYQVTQFGKPVTLSCSQTLNHNVMYWYQQKSSQAPKLLFHYYDKDFNNEADTPDNFQSRRPNTSFCFLDIRSPGLGDTAMYLCATSRDGSDQETQYFGPGTRLLVL.

The CDR3 sequence is CASSPQGAPNQPQHF. The chain has TRBV12-3 or TRBV12-4 and TRBJ1-5; TCRdb's D call, TRBD1, is unchecked because there is no DNA. CDR3 length equals 15 residues.

The rearrangement joins TRBV7-9 to TRBJ1-3. Germline CDR1 SEHNR, CDR2 FQNEAQ (reference sequence). The CDR3 consists of 17 residues. Here the CDR3 reads CASSLPSGRISGNTIYF.

This sequence joins TRBV5-1 and TRBJ1-3. CDR1 SGHRS and CDR2 YFSETQ come from the germline V gene. The CDR3 extends over 15 amino acids. CDR3 loop: CASSLEGTAGNTIYF. Variable domain in full (rest from reference TRBV5-1 and TRBJ1-3): KAGVTQTPRYLIKTRGQQVTLSCSPISGHRSVSWYQQTPGQGLQFLFEYFSETQRNKGNFPGRFSGRQFSNSRSEMNVSTLELGDSALYLCASSLEGTAGNTIYFGEGSWLTVV.

V is TRBV18 and J is TRBJ2-1; TCRdb's assignment of TRBD1 cannot be checked, as there is no DNA. Germline-derived CDR1 and CDR2 are KGHSH and LQKENI. This CDR3 spans 13 amino acids. The CDR3 loop is CASSGTEYNEQFF.

This chain uses TRBV4-1 with TRBJ2-5; TCRdb lists TRBD2, though no DNA is available to test this call. Germline V gene data show CDR1 as MGHRA and CDR2 as YSYEKL. The length of the CDR3 is 14 residues. CDR3 loop: CASSPKLGQETQYF.

The V gene is TRBV15, the J gene TRBJ2-5; no DNA is available, so the TRBD1 call from TCRdb remains unchecked. Germline CDR1 and CDR2: LNHNV and YYDKDF (reference sequence). CDR3 size: 19 residues. Here the CDR3 reads CATSRDRLARFTGGETQYF.

CDR3 residues: CASSEALPDTEPQHF. This rearrangement joins TRBV2 to TRBJ1-5; the TCRdb call, TRBD1, lacks DNA for checking. The CDR3 loop spans 15 amino acids. CDR1 is SNHLY, CDR2 FYNNEI, per germline.

The chain recombines TRBV5-1 with TRBJ2-3. The CDR3 extends over 17 amino acids. The germline V gene encodes CDR1 SGHRS and CDR2 YFSETQ. CDR3 sequence reads: CASSLKWVQASTDTQYF.

The V and J genes are TRBV20-1 and TRBJ2-7; no DNA is available, so the TRBD2 call from TCRdb remains unchecked. Germline lookup yields CDR1 DFQATT and CDR2 SNEGSKA (reference sequence). This CDR3 spans 13 amino acids. The CDR3 protein is CSARPASSYEQYF.

The chain combines TRBV10-3 with TRBJ1-2; the D gene TCRdb calls, TRBD1, cannot be checked with no DNA. The CDR3 loop spans 16 amino acids. The germline V gene has CDR1 ENHRY and CDR2 SYGVKD. The CDR3 loop is CAISESVTGWTYGYTF.

The chain uses TRBV5-1 and TRBJ1-1; the TCRdb call, TRBD1, lacks DNA for checking. This CDR3 spans 15 amino acids. The germline V gene encodes CDR1 SGHRS and CDR2 YFSETQ. CDR3 residues: CASSPLDRGDTEAFF. The full variable domain, with the rest looked up from reference TRBV5-1 and TRBJ1-1, is KAGVTQTPRYLIKTRGQQVTLSCSPISGHRSVSWYQQTPGQGLQFLFEYFSETQRNKGNFPGRFSGRQFSNSRSEMNVSTLELGDSALYLCASSPLDRGDTEAFFGQGTRLTVV.

This chain joins TRBV29-1 and TRBJ2-7; TCRdb reports TRBD1, a call that lacks DNA to check it against. From germline, CDR1 is SQVTM and CDR2 ANQGSEA. The CDR3 is 14 residues long. The CDR3 sequence is CSVFDPRGTREQYF.

This chain joins TRBV4-3 and TRBJ1-1; TCRdb's D call of TRBD1 is untestable without DNA. This CDR3 contains 14 residues. Per the germline V gene, CDR1 is LGHNA and CDR2 is YSLEER. The CDR3: CASSQVSGVTEAFF.

The genes are TRBV7-9 and TRBJ1-1; TCRdb names TRBD1, which stays unverified in the absence of DNA. The CDR3 runs to 18 residues. Germline V gene sequence: CDR1 SEHNR, CDR2 FQNEAQ (reference sequence). CDR3 sequence reads: CASSGRTGASTAGAEAFF.

CDR3 amino acids: CATSQTGGEQFF. The V call is TRBV24-1, the J call TRBJ2-1; TCRdb's D call of TRBD1 is untestable without DNA. This CDR3 has 12 amino acids. CDR1 is KGHDR, CDR2 SFDVKD, per germline.

The V gene is TRBV6-6, the J gene TRBJ1-5; TCRdb selects TRBD1, and the lack of DNA leaves this call unchecked. CDR1 and CDR2 from the germline V gene are MNHNY and SVGAGI (reference sequence). CDR3 length equals 12 residues. The CDR3 here is CASAPSIQPQHF.

The V gene is TRBV7-9, the J gene TRBJ1-1. The CDR3 is 15 residues long. Germline-derived CDR1 and CDR2 are SEHNR and FQNEAQ (reference sequence). This chain's CDR3 is CASSLSSNTNTEAFF.

The chain recombines TRBV4-2 with TRBJ2-2; there is no DNA to check the TCRdb D call of TRBD2. Germline loops: CDR1 LGHNA, CDR2 YNFKEQ. The CDR3 runs to 13 residues. The CDR3 here is CASKERGKGELFF.

This chain connects TRBV6-2 or TRBV6-3 to TRBJ2-5; TCRdb outputs TRBD1, but without DNA this stays unchecked. CDR1 and CDR2 from the germline V gene are MNHEY and SVGEGT. CDR3 length: 13 amino acids. This CDR3 reads CASMGGTQETQYF.

CDR3 in amino acids: CASSHRVGDEQYF. The V gene is TRBV28, the J gene TRBJ2-7; lacking DNA, the TRBD1 call made by TCRdb goes unchecked. The CDR3 consists of 13 residues. CDR1 and CDR2 (germline): MDHEN, SYDVKM.

CDR3 residues: CASSFGGRPYNEQFF. V is TRBV5-1 and J is TRBJ2-1. The length of the CDR3 is 15 residues. Germline V gene lookup returns CDR1 SGHRS and CDR2 YFSETQ.

The chain is built from TRBV6-6 and TRBJ2-4; TCRdb indicates TRBD1, and absent DNA this call remains unverified. CDR1 MNHNY and CDR2 SVGAGI come from the germline V gene (reference sequence). There are 15 residues in the CDR3. The CDR3 sequence: CASSYPQGMINIQYF.

This chain links TRBV11-2 with TRBJ2-2. This CDR3 spans 17 amino acids. The germline CDR1 and CDR2 sequences are SGHAT and FQNNGV. The CDR3 loop reads CASSLSNGPVNTGELFF.